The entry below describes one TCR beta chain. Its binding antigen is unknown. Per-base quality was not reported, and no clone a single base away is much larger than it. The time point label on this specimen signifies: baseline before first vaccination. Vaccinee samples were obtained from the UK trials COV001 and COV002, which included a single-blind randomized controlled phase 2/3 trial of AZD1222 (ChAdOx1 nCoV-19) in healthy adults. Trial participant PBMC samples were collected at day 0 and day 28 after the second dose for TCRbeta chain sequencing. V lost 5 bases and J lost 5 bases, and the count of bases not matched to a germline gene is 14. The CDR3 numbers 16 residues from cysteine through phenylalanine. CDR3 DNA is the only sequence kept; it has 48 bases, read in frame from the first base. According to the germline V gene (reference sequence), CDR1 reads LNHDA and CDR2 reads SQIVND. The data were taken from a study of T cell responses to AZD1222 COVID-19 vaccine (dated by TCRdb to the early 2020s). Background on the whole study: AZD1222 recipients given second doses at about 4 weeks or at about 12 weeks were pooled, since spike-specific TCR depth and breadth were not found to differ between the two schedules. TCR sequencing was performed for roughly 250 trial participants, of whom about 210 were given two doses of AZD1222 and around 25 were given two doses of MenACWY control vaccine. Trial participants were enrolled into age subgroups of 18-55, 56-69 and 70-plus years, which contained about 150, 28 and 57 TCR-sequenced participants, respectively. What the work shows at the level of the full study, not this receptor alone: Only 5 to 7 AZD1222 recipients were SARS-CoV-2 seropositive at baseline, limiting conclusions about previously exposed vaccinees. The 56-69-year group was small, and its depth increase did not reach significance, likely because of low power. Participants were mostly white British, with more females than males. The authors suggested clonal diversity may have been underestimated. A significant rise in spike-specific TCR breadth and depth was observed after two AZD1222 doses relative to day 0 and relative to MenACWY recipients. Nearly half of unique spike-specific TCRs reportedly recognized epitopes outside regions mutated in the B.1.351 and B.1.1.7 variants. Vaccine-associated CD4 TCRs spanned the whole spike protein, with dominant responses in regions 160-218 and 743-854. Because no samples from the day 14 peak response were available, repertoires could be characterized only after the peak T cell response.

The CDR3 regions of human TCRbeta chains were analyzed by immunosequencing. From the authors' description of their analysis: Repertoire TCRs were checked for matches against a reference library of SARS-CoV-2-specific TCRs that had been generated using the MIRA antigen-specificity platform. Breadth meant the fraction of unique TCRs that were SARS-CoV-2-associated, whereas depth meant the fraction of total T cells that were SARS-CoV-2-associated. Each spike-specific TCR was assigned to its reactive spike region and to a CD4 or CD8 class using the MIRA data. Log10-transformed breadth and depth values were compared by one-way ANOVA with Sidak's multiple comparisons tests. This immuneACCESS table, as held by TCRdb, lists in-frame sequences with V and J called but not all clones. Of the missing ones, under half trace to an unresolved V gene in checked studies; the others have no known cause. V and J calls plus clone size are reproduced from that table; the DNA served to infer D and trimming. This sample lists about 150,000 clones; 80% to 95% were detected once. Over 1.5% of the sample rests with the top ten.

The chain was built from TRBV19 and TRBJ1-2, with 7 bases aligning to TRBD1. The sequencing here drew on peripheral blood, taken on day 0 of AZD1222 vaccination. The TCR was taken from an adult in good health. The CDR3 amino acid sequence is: CASSDPRGSLRYGYTF. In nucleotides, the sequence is TGTGCCAGTAGTGACCCCAGGGGGTCCCTTAGGTATGGCTACACCTTC.